Shown below are 17 T cell receptor beta chains from a single sample sequenced in a study of shared clonotypes between healthy human individuals (TCRdb year 2020). CD8 naive samples consisted of CD45RO-negative cells that were positively selected for CCR7, yielding a CD45RA+CCR7+ population without TemRA cells. Library generation was performed with the immunoSEQ multiplex PCR assay. TCRdb stores this immuneACCESS table with in-frame sequences only. Part of the clones is absent; in the studies checked, under half of the shortfall reflects unresolved V genes, and no reason is known for the rest. This sample gives about 2.1 million clones in total; approximately 92% of them show up just once. In total, the top ten clones hold more than 1.5% of the sample. Sequencing used naive CD8+ T cells from PBMCs. In the paper's terms, the cell subset or site label means: CD45RA+CCR7+. All receptors come from a man between 18 and 29 years old in good health. Some clones in this sample may be carry-over from other donors' samples.

The rearrangement joins TRBV10-3 to TRBJ2-7; 8 bases are a match to TRBD2. The V gene end was trimmed by 4 bases and the J gene end by 2 bases; junction bases not matched to a gene: 7. Germline CDR1 reads ENHRY; CDR2 reads SYGVKD. The CDR3 runs 15 residues. As DNA, the CDR3 is TGTGCCATCAGTGGAGAAGCGGGAGATCCCTACGAGCAGTACTTC. Amino acid sequence: CAISGEAGDPYEQYF.

The chain is built from TRBV18 and TRBJ1-5; a possible D gene is TRBD1 (6 bases). Looked up from germline, CDR1 is KGHSH and CDR2 is LQKENI. There are 14 residues in the CDR3. V gave up 6 bases and J gave up 5 bases, with 14 bases separating them. The CDR3: CASSPWAGDQPQHF. In DNA form, the CDR3 reads TGTGCCAGCTCCCCCTGGGCAGGGGATCAGCCCCAGCATTTT. The complete variable domain, with remaining parts taken from reference TRBV18 and TRBJ1-5, reads NAGVMQNPRHLVRRRGQEARLRCSPMKGHSHVYWYRQLPEEGLKFMVYLQKENIIDESGMPKERFSAEFPKEGPSILRIQQVVRGDSAAYFCASSPWAGDQPQHFGDGTRLSIL.

The chain links TRBV9 to TRBJ2-3; D is perhaps TRBD1 or TRBD2 (5 bases each). Per germline, CDR1 SGDLS and CDR2 YYNGEE. The V end was cut by 3 bases, the J end by 2 bases, with 16 bases between. This CDR3 has 16 residues. CDR3 protein: CASSGAPGTYTDTQYF. Here the CDR3 DNA reads TGTGCCAGCAGCGGCGCCCCGGGGACGTACACAGATACGCAGTATTTT.

J is TRBJ2-3 and V is TRBV10-3; D might be TRBD1 (5 bases). From germline, CDR1 is ENHRY and CDR2 SYGVKD. The CDR3 runs 15 residues. V gave up 0 bases and J gave up 6 bases, with 13 bases separating them. The CDR3 DNA reads TGTGCCATCAGTGAGTCGGACATGGGTTTTGATACGCAGTATTTT. Amino acid sequence: CAISESDMGFDTQYF.

V and J are TRBV5-1 and TRBJ2-7; maybe TRBD2 (6 bases). The CDR3 length is 16 residues. V was cut by 4 bases and J by 2 bases, with 19 bases left in between. Germline CDR1 SGHRS, CDR2 YFSETQ. CDR3 DNA: TGCGCCAGCAGCGATGCCAGGGACTCTGACCCCTACGAGCAGTACTTC. It encodes CASSDARDSDPYEQYF. Filled out from reference TRBV5-1 and TRBJ2-7, the complete variable domain reads KAGVTQTPRYLIKTRGQQVTLSCSPISGHRSVSWYQQTPGQGLQFLFEYFSETQRNKGNFPGRFSGRQFSNSRSEMNVSTLELGDSALYLCASSDARDSDPYEQYFGPGTRLTVT.

A single count supports this clone. The chain links TRBV30 to TRBJ1-1; TRBD1 is a possible D gene (6 bases). CDR3 length: 15 amino acids. Germline V gives CDR1 GTSNPN, CDR2 SVGIG (reference sequence). V lost 2 bases to trimming and J lost 0 bases, with 13 bases between them. CDR3 sequence reads: CAWSLRDMLNTEAFF. The CDR3 DNA is TGTGCCTGGAGTCTCCGGGACATGCTGAACACTGAAGCTTTCTTT.

The V call is TRBV13, the J call TRBJ2-3; D uncertain. V was trimmed by 0 bases and J by 2 bases, leaving 6 bases between them. There are 14 residues in the CDR3. Germline V gene lookup returns CDR1 PRHDT and CDR2 FYEKMQ (reference sequence). In nucleotides, the CDR3 is TGTGCCAGCAGCTTAGGTAGACACACAGATACGCAGTATTTT. Its translation: CASSLGRHTDTQYF.

This sequence joins TRBV28 and TRBJ2-7; TRBD1 or TRBD2 may be the D gene (5 bases each). The CDR3 is 13 amino acids. V lost 8 bases and J 4 bases, leaving 15 bases between the germline ends. Germline V CDR1 and CDR2: MDHEN, SYDVKM. The CDR3 sequence: CASSWQGVYEQYF. DNA of the CDR3: TGTGCCAGCTCGTGGCAGGGAGTATACGAGCAGTACTTC. Combining the CDR3 with reference TRBV28 and TRBJ2-7 gives the whole variable domain DVKVTQSSRYLVKRTGEKVFLECVQDMDHENMFWYRQDPGLGLRLIYFSYDVKMKEKGDIPEGYSVSREKKERFSLILESASTNQTSMYLCASSWQGVYEQYFGPGTRLTVT.

This chain connects TRBV6-5 to TRBJ1-4; a weak D match, TRBD1 (5 bases). The V end was cut by 3 bases, the J end by 7 bases, with 12 bases between. The CDR3 consists of 14 residues. Germline V lookup: CDR1 MNHEY, CDR2 SVGAGI. The CDR3 sequence is CASSYGGPGEKLFF. The CDR3 DNA is TGTGCCAGCAGTTATGGGGGACCGGGTGAAAAACTGTTTTTT.

This clone occurred once. The genes are TRBV25-1 and TRBJ2-7; 11 bases match TRBD2. This CDR3 is 14 amino acids long. Trimming took 4 bases from V and 6 from J; bases not matched to a gene: 5. Germline V gene data show CDR1 as MGHDK and CDR2 as SYGVNS. The CDR3 reads CASSGWTSGCEQYF. CDR3 nucleotide sequence: TGTGCCAGCAGTGGCTGGACTAGCGGGTGCGAGCAGTACTTC.

The J gene is TRBJ2-1, the V gene TRBV29-1; D remains unclear. CDR1 and CDR2 (germline): SQVTM, ANQGSEA. The CDR3 covers 13 residues. Trimming removed 4 bases from V and 4 bases from J, with 11 bases in between. The CDR3 protein is CSVGVSYYNEQFF. In nucleotides, the CDR3 is TGCAGCGTTGGGGTCTCATATTACAATGAGCAGTTCTTC.

Regarding this clone: Other DNA sequences in the sample encode the same CDR3. The chain is built from TRBV30 and TRBJ1-1, with D uncertain. Trimming stripped 0 bases from V and 8 bases from J, with 7 bases between. The germline V gene has CDR1 GTSNPN and CDR2 SVGIG (reference sequence). The length of the CDR3 is 11 residues. CDR3 amino acids: CAWSVGREAFF. The CDR3 DNA reads TGTGCCTGGAGTGTAGGGCGGGAAGCTTTCTTT.

This clone has more than one count but fewer than ten. The rearrangement uses TRBV5-6 and TRBJ1-1; 10 bases map to TRBD1. The CDR3 has 14 residues. In germline, CDR1 is SGHDT, CDR2 YYEEEE. V dropped 4 bases and J dropped 10; count of bases not matched to a gene: 10. CDR3 nucleotides: TGTGCCAGCAGCGCCCAGACAGGGGGCAAGCGAGCTTTCTTT. Translated: CASSAQTGGKRAFF.

The chain joins TRBV11-2 to TRBJ2-7; tentatively, D is TRBD1 or TRBD2 (5 bases each). Germline CDR1 is SGHAT and CDR2 is FQNNGV. V lost 5 bases, J lost 3 bases, and 11 bases lay in between. The CDR3 consists of 13 residues. DNA for the CDR3: TGTGCCAGCAGCCAAGGGACCTTCTACGAGCAGTACTTC. Amino acids: CASSQGTFYEQYF.

The chain employs TRBV29-1 and TRBJ2-2; 13 bases are shared with TRBD2. The V and J ends lost 1 base and 1 base, in that order; junction bases with no gene match: 0. CDR3 length: 16 amino acids. The germline gives CDR1 SQVTM, CDR2 ANQGSEA. In nucleotides, the CDR3 is TGCAGCGTTGAAGGGACTAGCGGGAGGAACACCGGGGAGCTGTTTTTT. As protein: CSVEGTSGRNTGELFF.

The rearrangement uses TRBV7-9 and TRBJ2-1; TRBD2 aligns across 13 bases. This CDR3 region has 16 residues. Losses at the gene ends were 4 bases for V and 5 bases for J; bases not matched to a gene: 5. In germline, CDR1 is SEHNR, CDR2 FQNEAQ (reference sequence). This CDR3 is CASSSTTSGRDNEQFF. The CDR3 DNA follows: TGTGCCAGCAGCTCTACCACTAGCGGGAGGGACAATGAGCAGTTCTTC.

In nucleotides, the CDR3 is TGTGCCAGTAGTACCCCCCTTGTTGGACTTCATTCCTACGAGCAGTACTTC. Translating gives CASSTPLVGLHSYEQYF. The chain uses TRBV19 and TRBJ2-7; weak D call: TRBD2 (5 bases). Trimming removed 4 bases at V and 1 base at J, with 20 bases between. This CDR3 contains 17 residues. Germline CDR1 is LNHDA and CDR2 is SQIVND (reference sequence).